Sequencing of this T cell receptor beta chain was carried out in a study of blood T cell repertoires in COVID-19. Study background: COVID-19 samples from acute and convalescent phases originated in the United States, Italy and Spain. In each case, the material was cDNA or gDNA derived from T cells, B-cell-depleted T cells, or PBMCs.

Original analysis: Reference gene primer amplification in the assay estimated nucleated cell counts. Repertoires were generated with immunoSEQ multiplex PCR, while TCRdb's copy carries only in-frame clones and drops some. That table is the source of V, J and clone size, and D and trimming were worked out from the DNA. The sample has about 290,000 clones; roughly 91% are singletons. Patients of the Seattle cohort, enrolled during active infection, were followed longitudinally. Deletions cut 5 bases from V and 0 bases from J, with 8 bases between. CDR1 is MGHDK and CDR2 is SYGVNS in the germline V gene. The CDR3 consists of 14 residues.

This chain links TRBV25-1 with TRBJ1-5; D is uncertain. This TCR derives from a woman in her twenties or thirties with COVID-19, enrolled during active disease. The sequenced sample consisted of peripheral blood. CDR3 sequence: CASSRSDSNQPQHF. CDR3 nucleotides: TGTGCCAGCAGTAGATCAGATAGCAATCAGCCCCAGCATTTT.